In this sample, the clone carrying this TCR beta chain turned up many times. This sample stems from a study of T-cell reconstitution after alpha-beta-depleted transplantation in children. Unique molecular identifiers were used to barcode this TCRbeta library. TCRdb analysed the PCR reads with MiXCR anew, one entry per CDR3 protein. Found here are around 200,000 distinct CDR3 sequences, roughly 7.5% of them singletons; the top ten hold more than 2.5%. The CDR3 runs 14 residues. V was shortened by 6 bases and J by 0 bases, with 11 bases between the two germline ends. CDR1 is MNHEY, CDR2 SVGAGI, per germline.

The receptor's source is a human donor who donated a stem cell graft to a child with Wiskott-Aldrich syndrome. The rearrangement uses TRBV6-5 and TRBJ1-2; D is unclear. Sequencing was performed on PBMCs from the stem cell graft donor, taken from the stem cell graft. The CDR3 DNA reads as TGTGCCAGCAGCCCTTCGGCTCCTAACTATGGCTACACCTTC. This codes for CASSPSAPNYGYTF.